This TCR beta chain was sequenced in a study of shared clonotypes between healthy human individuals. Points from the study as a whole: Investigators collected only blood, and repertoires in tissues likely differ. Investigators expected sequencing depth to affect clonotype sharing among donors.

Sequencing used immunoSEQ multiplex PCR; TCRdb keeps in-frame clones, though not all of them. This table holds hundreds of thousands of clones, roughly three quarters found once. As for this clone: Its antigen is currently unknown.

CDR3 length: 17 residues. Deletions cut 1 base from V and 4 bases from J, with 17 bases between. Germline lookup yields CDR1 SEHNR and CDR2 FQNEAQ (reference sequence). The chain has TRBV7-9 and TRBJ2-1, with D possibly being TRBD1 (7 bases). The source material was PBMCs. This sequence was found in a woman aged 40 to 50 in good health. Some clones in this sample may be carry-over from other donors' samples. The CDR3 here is CASSLGPGGPKYNEQFF. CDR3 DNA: TGTGCCAGCAGCTTAGGACCAGGGGGGCCCAAATACAATGAGCAGTTCTTC.